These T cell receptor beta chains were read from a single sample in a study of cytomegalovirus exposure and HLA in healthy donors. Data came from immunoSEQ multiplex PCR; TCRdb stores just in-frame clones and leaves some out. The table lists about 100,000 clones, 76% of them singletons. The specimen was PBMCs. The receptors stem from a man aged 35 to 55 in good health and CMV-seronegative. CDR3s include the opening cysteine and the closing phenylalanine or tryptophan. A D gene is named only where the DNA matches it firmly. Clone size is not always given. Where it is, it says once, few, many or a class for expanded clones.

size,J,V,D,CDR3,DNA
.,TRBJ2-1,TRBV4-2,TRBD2,CASSQDRLAVYNEQFF,TGTGCCAGCAGCCAAGATCGACTAGCGGTATACAATGAGCAGTTCTTC
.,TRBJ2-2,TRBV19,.,CASSIGGGATGELFF,TGTGCCAGTAGTATAGGGGGCGGTGCCACCGGGGAGCTGTTTTTT
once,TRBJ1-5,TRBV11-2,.,CASSLGGTGGWSNQPQHF,TGTGCCAGCAGCTTAGGCGGAACAGGCGGATGGTCCAATCAGCCCCAGCATTTT
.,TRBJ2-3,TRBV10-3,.,CAISAVGVGRDASTDTQYF,TGTGCCATCAGTGCGGTTGGTGTGGGCCGGGATGCTAGCACAGATACGCAGTATTTT
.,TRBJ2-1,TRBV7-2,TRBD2,CASSFVIAGAAREQFF,TGTGCCAGCAGCTTCGTGATAGCGGGGGCAGCACGAGAGCAGTTCTTC
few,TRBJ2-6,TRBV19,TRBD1,CASSIWPGQGATGANVLTF,TGTGCCAGTAGTATCTGGCCGGGACAGGGGGCGACTGGGGCCAACGTCCTGACTTTC
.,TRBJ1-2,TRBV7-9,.,CASSSGLVLVDGYTF,TGTGCCAGCAGCTCGGGTTTGGTTTTGGTGGATGGCTACACCTTC
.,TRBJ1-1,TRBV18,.,CASSQGREGTEAFF,TGTGCCAGCTCCCAGGGACGGGAGGGAACTGAAGCTTTCTTT
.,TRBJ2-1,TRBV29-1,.,CSVGRQPYNEQFF,TGCAGCGTTGGTCGACAGCCCTACAATGAGCAGTTCTTC
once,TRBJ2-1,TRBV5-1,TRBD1,CASSMITGAEDEQFF,TGCGCCAGCAGCATGATTACAGGGGCAGAGGATGAGCAGTTCTTC